This T cell receptor (beta chain) was recorded in a study of blood T cells in healthy people across ages. Then a second PCR, running about 6 to 11 cycles, was carried out with a sample-barcoded 5' primer and a J-beta primer mix. Tags on each cDNA molecule came from a template-switch adaptor with 12 random nucleotides. All samples gave at least 2.5 million CDR3-containing paired-end reads. TCRdb reprocessed the 5' RACE reads via MiXCR and lists one record per CDR3 protein. The table has more than 650,000 distinct CDR3 sequences, roughly 24% seen once. V shed 2 bases and J shed 3 bases, with 12 bases lying between them. The length of the CDR3 is 15 residues. CDR1 is SGHKS and CDR2 is YYEKEE in the germline V gene (reference sequence). All donors came from Russia, were Caucasian and healthy, and spanned ages about 6 to 100. Every donor provided 7.5 to 10 milliliters of peripheral blood. The sample was also reused in another study, on T cells of mothers and their children.

Sequences were obtained from blood. The TCR originated in a boy aged 5-17 years in good health. This chain uses TRBV5-5 with TRBJ1-5; perhaps TRBD1 as D (5 bases). CDR3 sequence (DNA): TGTGCCAGCAGCTTCTTGACGACAGACAATCAGCCCCAGCATTTT. Protein: CASSFLTTDNQPQHF.